Listed here is a single TCR beta chain. The data originate from a study of blood T cell repertoires in COVID-19. At the level of the study: There were acute and convalescent COVID-19 samples, and they came from the United States, Italy and Spain. PBMCs, B-cell-depleted T cells, or T cells were the source of the cDNA or gDNA that made up the material.

From germline, CDR1 is MNHEY and CDR2 SMNVEV (reference sequence). V lost 5 bases to trimming and J lost 1 base; unmatched junction nucleotides: 5. The CDR3 totals 16 residues. Assay used: immunoSEQ multiplex PCR; TCRdb lists only in-frame clones, some missing. The table lists 110,000 to 150,000 clones, over 70% of them singletons, with 1.5% to 2% in the top ten. Sequencing was carried out using peripheral blood. The chain employs TRBV27 and TRBJ2-3; 11 bases agree with TRBD2. The TCR was taken from a woman in her fifties or sixties with acute or convalescent COVID-19. CDR3 region: CASSPRLAGRTDTQYF. CDR3 nucleotide sequence: TGTGCCAGCAGTCCTCGACTAGCGGGACGCACAGATACGCAGTATTTT.